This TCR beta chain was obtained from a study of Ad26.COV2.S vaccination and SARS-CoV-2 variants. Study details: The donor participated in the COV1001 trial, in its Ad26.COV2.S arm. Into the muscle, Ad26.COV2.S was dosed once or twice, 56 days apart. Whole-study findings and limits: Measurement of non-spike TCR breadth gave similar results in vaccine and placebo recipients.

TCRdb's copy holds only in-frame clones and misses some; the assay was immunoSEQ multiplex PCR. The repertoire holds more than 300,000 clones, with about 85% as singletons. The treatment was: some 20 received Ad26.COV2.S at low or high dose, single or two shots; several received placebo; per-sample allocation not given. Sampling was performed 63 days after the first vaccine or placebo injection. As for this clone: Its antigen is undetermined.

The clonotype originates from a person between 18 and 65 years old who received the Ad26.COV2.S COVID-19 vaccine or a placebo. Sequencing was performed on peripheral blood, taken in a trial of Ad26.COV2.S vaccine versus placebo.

CDR3 bases: TGCGCCAGCAGCCAAGGTAGCGGCAATGCCTACAATGAGCAGTTCTTC. Its protein is CASSQGSGNAYNEQFF. The chain uses TRBV4-1 and TRBJ2-1; TRBD2 is a possible D gene (6 bases). Germline lookup yields CDR1 MGHRA and CDR2 YSYEKL. V lost 1 base, J lost 2 bases, and 12 bases lay in between. This CDR3 region has 16 residues.